This T cell receptor beta chain was sequenced for a study of T cell changes during pregnancy in multiple sclerosis. Clones were sequenced by immunoSEQ multiplex PCR, and TCRdb holds only the in-frame ones, with some missing. The top ten clones hold approximately 0.61% of a sample with roughly 43,000 clones, 85% to 95% of them seen once. Germline assignment: CDR1 MNHEY and CDR2 SMNVEV (reference sequence). The CDR3 runs 16 residues. V was shortened by 6 bases and J by 2 bases, with 20 bases between the two germline ends. Material: CD4+ T cells from peripheral blood mononuclear cells, obtained in the third trimester of pregnancy. The TCR was taken from a female donor with multiple sclerosis, enrolled in a pregnancy study. V gene TRBV27 combines with J gene TRBJ2-7; D possibly corresponds to TRBD1 (5 bases). As DNA, the CDR3 is TGTGCCAGCAGCCGAAGGACAAGTAGGTCCCCCTACGAGCAGTACTTC. This translates into CASSRRTSRSPYEQYF.